This T cell receptor beta chain was sequenced for a study of monozygotic twins with inflammatory bowel disease. Overall study results and limits: Immunosuppressive treatment differences may have increased patient repertoire variability. TCRbeta diversity (inverse Simpson) was lower in IBD patients than in healthy co-twins.

The CDR3 extends over 15 amino acids. Looked up from germline, CDR1 is SGHRS and CDR2 is YFSETQ. In the case of this clonotype: The antigen is undetermined.

Generation of cDNA took place in eight separate reactions per sample. TCRdb derives one entry per CDR3 protein from the 5' RACE reads, leaving out DNA. The sample includes fewer than 200,000 distinct CDR3 sequences. The chain joins TRBV5-1 to TRBJ1-5; the TCRdb call, TRBD1, lacks DNA for checking. Sequenced input: blood. This sequence was found in a human donor with ulcerative colitis or Crohn's disease, or a healthy co-twin of an affected twin (not recorded which). CDR3: CASSLGGGAHQPQHF.